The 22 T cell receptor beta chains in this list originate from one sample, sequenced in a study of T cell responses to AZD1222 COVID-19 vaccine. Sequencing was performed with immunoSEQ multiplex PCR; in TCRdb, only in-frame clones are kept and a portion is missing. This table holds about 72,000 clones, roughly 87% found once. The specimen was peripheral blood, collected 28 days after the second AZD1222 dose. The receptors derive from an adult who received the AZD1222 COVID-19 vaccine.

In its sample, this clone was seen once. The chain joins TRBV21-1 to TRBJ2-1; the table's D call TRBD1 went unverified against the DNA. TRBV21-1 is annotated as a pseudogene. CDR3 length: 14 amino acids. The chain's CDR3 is CASSSTGTNNEQFF. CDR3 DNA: TGTGCCAGCAGTTCTACAGGTACCAACAATGAGCAGTTCTTC.

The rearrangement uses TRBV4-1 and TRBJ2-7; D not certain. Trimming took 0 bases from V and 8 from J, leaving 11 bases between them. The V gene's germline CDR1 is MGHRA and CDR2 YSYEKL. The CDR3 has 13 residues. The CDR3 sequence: CASSQDDGVKQYF. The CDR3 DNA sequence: TGCGCCAGCAGCCAAGATGATGGAGTCAAGCAGTACTTC.

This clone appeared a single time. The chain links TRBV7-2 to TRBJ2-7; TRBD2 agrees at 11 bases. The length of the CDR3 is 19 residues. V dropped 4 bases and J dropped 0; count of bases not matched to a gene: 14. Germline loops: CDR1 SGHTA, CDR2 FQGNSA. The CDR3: CASSSEPGLAVFSSYEQYF. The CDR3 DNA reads TGTGCCAGCAGCTCAGAACCGGGACTAGCGGTATTCAGCTCCTACGAGCAGTACTTC.

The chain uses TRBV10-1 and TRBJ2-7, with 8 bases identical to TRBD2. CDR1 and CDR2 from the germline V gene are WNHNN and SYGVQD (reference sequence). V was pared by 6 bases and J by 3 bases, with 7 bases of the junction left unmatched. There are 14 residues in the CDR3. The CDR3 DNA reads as TGCGCCAGCAGGGGGCTAGCGGGTGTCTACGAGCAGTACTTC. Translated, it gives CASRGLAGVYEQYF.

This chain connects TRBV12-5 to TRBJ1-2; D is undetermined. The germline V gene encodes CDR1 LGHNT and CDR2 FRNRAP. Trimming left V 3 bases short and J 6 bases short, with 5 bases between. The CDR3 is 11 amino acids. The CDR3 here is CASGFWNGYTF. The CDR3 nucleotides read TGTGCTAGTGGTTTTTGGAATGGCTACACCTTC.

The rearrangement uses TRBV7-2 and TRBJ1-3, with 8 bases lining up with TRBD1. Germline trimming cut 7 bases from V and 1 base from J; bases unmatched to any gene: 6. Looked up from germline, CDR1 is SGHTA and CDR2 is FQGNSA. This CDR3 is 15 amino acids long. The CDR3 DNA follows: TGTGCCAGCACCGGACAGGGAAGGTCTGGAAACACCATATATTTT. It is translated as CASTGQGRSGNTIYF.

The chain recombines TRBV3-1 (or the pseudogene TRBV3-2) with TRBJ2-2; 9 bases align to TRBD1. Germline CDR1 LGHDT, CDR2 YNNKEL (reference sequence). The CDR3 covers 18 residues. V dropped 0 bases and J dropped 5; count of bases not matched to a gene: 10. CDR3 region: CASSQDVVGTGTTGELFF. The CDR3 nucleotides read TGTGCCAGCAGCCAAGATGTCGTCGGGACAGGGACTACCGGGGAGCTGTTTTTT.

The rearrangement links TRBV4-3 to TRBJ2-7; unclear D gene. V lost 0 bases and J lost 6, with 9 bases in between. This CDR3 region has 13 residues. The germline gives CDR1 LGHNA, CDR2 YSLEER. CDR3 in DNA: TGCGCCAGCAGCCAAGATCTGGTCGGCGAGCAGTACTTC. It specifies CASSQDLVGEQYF.

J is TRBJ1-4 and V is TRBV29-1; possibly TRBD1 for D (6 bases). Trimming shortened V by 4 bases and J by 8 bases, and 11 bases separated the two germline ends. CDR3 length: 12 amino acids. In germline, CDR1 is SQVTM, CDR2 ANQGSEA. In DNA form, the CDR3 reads TGCAGCGTTGCCAGGGGAGGGGAAAAACTGTTTTTT. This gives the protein CSVARGGEKLFF.

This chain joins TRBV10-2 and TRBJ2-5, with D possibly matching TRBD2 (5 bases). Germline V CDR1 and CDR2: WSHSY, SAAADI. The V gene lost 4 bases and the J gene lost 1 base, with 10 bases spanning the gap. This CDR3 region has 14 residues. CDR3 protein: CASSALGSQETQYF. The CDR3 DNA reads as TGCGCCAGCAGTGCTTTGGGGAGCCAAGAGACCCAGTACTTC.

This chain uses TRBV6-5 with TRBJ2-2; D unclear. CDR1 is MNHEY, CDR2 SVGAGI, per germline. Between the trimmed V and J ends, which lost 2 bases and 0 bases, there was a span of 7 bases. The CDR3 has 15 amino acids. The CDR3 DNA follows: TGTGCCAGCAGTTACAGTCTAGCGAACACCGGGGAGCTGTTTTTT. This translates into CASSYSLANTGELFF.

For the CDR3, the DNA is TGTGCCAGTAGTATAGAATACAGGGTCGGGGCCAACGTCCTGACTTTC. It specifies CASSIEYRVGANVLTF. The chain carries TRBV19 and TRBJ2-6; the D gene is possibly TRBD1 (6 bases). With 0 bases removed from V and 4 bases from J, the gap between germline ends came to 10 bases. Germline values: CDR1 LNHDA, CDR2 SQIVND (reference sequence). The CDR3 loop spans 16 amino acids.

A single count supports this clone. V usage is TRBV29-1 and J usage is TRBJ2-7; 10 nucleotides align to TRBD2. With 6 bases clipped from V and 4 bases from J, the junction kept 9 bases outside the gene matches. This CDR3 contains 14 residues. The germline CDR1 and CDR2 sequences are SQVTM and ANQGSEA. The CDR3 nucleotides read TGCAGCGTCACCGGGACTAGCGTCCCATACGAGCAGTACTTC. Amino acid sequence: CSVTGTSVPYEQYF.

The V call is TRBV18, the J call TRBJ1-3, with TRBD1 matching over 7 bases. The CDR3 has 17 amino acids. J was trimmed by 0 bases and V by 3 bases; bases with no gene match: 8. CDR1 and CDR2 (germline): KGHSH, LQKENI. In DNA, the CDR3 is TGTGCCAGCTCACCGATCATGACAGGGAGCTCTGGAAACACCATATATTTT. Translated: CASSPIMTGSSGNTIYF.

CDR3 sequence: CASSLGQPTYEQYF. The CDR3 nucleotides are TGTGCCAGCAGCTTGGGACAGCCGACCTACGAGCAGTACTTC. The rearrangement uses TRBV5-6 and TRBJ2-7, with D tentatively TRBD1 (5 bases). This CDR3 contains 14 residues. Germline CDR1 is SGHDT and CDR2 is YYEEEE. The V and J ends lost 0 bases and 2 bases respectively, with 9 bases between them.

The CDR3 sequence is CASSTSGRSYEQYF. CDR3 in DNA: TGTGCCAGCTCCACTAGCGGGAGATCCTACGAGCAGTACTTC. This chain joins TRBV18 and TRBJ2-7; 11 bases fit TRBD2. V shed 6 bases, J shed 1 base, and the junction held 2 bases outside the gene matches. The CDR3 has 14 amino acids. From germline, CDR1 is KGHSH and CDR2 LQKENI.

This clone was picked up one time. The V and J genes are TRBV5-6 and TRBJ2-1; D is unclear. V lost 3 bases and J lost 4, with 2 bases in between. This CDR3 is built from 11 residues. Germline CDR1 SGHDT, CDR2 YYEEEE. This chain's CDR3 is CASSSYNEQFF. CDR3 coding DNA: TGTGCCAGCAGCTCTTACAATGAGCAGTTCTTC. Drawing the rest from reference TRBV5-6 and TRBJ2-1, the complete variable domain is DAGVTQSPTHLIKTRGQQVTLRCSPKSGHDTVSWYQQALGQGPQFIFQYYEEEERQRGNFPDRFSGHQFPNYSSELNVNALLLGDSALYLCASSSYNEQFFGPGTRLTVL.

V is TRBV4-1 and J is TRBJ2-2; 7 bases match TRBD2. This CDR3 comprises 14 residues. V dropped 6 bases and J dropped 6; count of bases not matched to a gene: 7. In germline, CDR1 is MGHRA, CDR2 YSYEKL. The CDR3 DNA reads TGCGCCAGCAGGGTAAGGACTAGTGCCGGGGAGCTGTTTTTT. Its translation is CASRVRTSAGELFF.

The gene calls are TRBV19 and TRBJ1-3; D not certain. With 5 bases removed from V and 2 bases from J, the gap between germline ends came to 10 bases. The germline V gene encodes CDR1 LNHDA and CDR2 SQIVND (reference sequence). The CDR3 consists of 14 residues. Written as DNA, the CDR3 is TGTGCCAGTAGTGCCGGAATTCCTGGAAACACCATATATTTT. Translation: CASSAGIPGNTIYF.

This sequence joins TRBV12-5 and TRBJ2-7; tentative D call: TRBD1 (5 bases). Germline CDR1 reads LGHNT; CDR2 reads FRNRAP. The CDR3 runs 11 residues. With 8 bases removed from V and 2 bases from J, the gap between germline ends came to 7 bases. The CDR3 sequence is CASTGAYEQYF. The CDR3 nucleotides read TGTGCTAGTACAGGCGCCTACGAGCAGTACTTC.

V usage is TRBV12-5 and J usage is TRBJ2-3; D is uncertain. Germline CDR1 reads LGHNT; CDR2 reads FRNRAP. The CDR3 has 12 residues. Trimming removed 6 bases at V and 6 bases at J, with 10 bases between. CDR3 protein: CASGQRLDTQYF. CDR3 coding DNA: TGTGCTAGTGGCCAAAGGCTGGATACGCAGTATTTT.

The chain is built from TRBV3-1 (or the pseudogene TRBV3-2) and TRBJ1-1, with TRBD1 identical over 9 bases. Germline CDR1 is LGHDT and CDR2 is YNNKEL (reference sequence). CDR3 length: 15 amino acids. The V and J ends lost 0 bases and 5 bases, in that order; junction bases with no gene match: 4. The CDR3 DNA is TGTGCCAGCAGCCAAGAGGCACAGGGGGCTACTGAAGCTTTCTTT. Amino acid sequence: CASSQEAQGATEAFF.